What follows is one TCR beta chain and its context. Its antigen is unknown. The authors made TCR cDNA by 5'RACE template switching, adding a universal primer site and UMIs. From the 5' RACE reads, TCRdb called clonotypes with MiXCR, one entry per CDR3 protein. The sample lists 320,000 or so distinct CDR3 sequences, roughly 8.3% occurring once. The data are from a study of T cells after yellow fever vaccination. Study information: Low-cell-number fractions were prepared with SMART-Seq v4 Ultra Low Input. Study-level findings and limits: Researchers cautioned that FACS-sorted repertoires could harbor abundant clonotypes contaminating from the bulk population. Overall, a small share of clonotypes was seen in both CD4 and CD8 compartments.

The source was PBMCs, collected around 45 days after the first yellow fever vaccination. This clonotype was obtained from a man aged 18 to 29 who received the YFV17D yellow fever vaccine.

The CDR3 loop is CASTIQHRGAEAFF. The CDR3 DNA follows: TGTGCCAGCACCATCCAGCACAGGGGGGCTGAAGCTTTCTTT. The chain joins TRBV6-2 or TRBV6-3 to TRBJ1-1, with 8 bases fitting TRBD1. The CDR3 sequence is 14 residues long. V dropped 7 bases and J dropped 6; count of bases not matched to a gene: 10. Germline V gene sequence: CDR1 MNHEY, CDR2 SVGEGT.